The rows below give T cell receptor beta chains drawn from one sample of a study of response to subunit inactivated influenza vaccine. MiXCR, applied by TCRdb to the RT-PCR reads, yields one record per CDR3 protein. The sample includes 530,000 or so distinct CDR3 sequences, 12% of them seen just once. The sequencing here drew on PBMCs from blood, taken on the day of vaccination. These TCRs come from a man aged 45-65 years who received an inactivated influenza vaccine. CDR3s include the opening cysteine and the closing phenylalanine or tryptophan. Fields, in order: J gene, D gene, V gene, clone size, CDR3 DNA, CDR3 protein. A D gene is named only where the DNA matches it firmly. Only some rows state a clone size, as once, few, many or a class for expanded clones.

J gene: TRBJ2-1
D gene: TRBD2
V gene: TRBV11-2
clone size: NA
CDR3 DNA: TGTGCCAGCAGCTTAGGCCAGCGGGGGAACAATGAGCAGTTCTTC
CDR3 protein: CASSLGQRGNNEQFF

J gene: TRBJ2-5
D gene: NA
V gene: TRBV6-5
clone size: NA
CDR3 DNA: TGTGCCAGCAGTTTTAATCAAGAGACCCAGTACTTC
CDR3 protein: CASSFNQETQYF

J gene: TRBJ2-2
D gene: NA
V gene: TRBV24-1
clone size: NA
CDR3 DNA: TGTGCCACCAGTCCGCGGGACTTTAACACCGGGGAGCTGTTTTTT
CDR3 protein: CATSPRDFNTGELFF

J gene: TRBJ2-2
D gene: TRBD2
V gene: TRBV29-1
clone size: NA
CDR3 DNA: TGCAGCGCTGGACCCAAGGCGGGAGGCTACACCGGGGAGCTGTTTTTT
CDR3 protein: CSAGPKAGGYTGELFF

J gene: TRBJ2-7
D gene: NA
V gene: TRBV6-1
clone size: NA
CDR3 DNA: TGTGCCAGCAGTCCCACGGGGGCAGGTTACTACGAGCAGTACTTC
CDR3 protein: CASSPTGAGYYEQYF

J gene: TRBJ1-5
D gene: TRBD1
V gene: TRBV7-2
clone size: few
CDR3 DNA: TGTGCCAGCAGCTTAACGGGACAGCCATATCAGCCCCAGCATTTT
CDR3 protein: CASSLTGQPYQPQHF

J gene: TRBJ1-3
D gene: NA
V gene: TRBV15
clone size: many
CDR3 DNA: TGTGCCACCAGGCTCGGGTCTGGAAACACCATATATTTT
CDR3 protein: CATRLGSGNTIYF

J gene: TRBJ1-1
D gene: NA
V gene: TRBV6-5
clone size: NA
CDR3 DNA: TGTGCCAGCTCTGGGTATACTGAAGCTTTCTTT
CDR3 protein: CASSGYTEAFF

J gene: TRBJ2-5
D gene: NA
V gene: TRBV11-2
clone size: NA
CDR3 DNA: TGTGCCAGCAGCTTAGAGGGGGGCCCTCCTCAAGAGACCCAGTACTTC
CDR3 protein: CASSLEGGPPQETQYF

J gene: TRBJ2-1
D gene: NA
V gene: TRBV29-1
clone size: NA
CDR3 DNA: TGCAGCGGATACGGGTGGGAGAGAGGAGAGCAGTTCTTC
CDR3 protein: CSGYGWERGEQFF

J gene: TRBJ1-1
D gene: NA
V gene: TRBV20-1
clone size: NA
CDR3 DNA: TGCAGTGCTAGGGGGGCAGGGGAGTTATCCACTGAAGCTTTCTTT
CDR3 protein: CSARGAGELSTEAFF

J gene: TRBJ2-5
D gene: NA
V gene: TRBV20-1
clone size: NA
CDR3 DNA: TGCAGTGCTAGAGATTGGACGCGGGAAGAGACCCAGTACTTC
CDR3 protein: CSARDWTREETQYF

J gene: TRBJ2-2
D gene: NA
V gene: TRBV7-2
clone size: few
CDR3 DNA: TGTGCCAGCAGCTTACAAGGGGCCGGGGGCACCGGGGAGCTGTTTTTT
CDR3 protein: CASSLQGAGGTGELFF

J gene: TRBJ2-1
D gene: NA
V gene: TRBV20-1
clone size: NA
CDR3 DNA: TGCAGTGCCCACGCGGGGACCTACAATGAGCAGTTCTTC
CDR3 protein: CSAHAGTYNEQFF

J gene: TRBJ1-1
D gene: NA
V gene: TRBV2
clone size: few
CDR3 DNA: TGTGCCAGCAGTGGGGGGGGGTCTCGGTCTGAAGCTTTCTTT
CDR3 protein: CASSGGGSRSEAFF

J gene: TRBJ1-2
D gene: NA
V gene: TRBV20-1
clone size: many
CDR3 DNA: TGCAGTGCTAGGGACGTGGACTATGGCTACACCTTC
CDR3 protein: CSARDVDYGYTF

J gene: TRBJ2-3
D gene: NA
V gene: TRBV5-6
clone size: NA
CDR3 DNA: TGTGCCAGCAGCTTTCGTGTGGGGCGCACAGATACGCAGTATTTT
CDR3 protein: CASSFRVGRTDTQYF

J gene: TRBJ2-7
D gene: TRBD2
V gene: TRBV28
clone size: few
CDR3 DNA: TGTGCCAGCATTAATAGCGGGAGACCATACGAGCAGTACTTC
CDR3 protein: CASINSGRPYEQYF

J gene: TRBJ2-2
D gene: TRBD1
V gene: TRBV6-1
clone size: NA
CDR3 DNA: TGTGCCAGCAGTGTCCGGGACAGCCTCACCGGGGAGCTGTTTTTT
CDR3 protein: CASSVRDSLTGELFF

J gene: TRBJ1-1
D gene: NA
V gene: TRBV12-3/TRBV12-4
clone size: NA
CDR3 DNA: TGTGCCAGCAGTTTACCGGCAGGGTTACGAACTGAAGCTTTCTTT
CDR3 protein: CASSLPAGLRTEAFF

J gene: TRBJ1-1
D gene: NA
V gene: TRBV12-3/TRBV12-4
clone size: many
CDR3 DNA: TGTGCCAGCAGCTTACAGAACACTGAAGCTTTCTTT
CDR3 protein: CASSLQNTEAFF

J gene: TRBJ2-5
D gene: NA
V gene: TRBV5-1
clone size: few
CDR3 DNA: TGCGCCAGCAGCTTGGCTCTGAACTCACTAGAGACCCAGTACTTC
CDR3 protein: CASSLALNSLETQYF

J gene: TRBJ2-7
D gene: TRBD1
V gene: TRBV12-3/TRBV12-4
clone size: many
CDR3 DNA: TGTGCCAGCAGTCTCGGACAGGGGGTTTACTACGAGCAGTACTTC
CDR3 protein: CASSLGQGVYYEQYF

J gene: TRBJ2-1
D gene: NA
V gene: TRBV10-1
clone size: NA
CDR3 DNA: TGCGCCAGCAGTGAGTCGGCGGGCTACTACAATGAGCAGTTCTTC
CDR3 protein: CASSESAGYYNEQFF

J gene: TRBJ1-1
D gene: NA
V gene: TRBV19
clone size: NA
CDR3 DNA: TGTGCCAGCTCGAAAACTCAAGGGCCCACTGAAGCTTTCTTT
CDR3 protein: CASSKTQGPTEAFF

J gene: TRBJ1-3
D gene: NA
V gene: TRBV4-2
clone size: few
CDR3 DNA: TGTGCCAGCAGCCAAGATCCTGGAGCCTTAAACACCATATATTTT
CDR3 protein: CASSQDPGALNTIYF

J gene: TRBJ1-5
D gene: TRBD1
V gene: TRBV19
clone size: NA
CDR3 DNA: TGTGCCAGTAGTATAGGACTGGCTCGGGACAGTAGCAATCAGCCCCAGCATTTT
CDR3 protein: CASSIGLARDSSNQPQHF

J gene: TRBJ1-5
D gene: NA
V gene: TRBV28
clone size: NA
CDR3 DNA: TGTGCCAGCAGACGGTCGGGGAGCCAGCCCCAGCATTTT
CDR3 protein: CASRRSGSQPQHF

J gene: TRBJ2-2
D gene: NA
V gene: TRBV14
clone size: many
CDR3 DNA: TGTGCCAGCAGCCTACGCTGGGGGGAGCTGTTTTTT
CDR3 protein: CASSLRWGELFF

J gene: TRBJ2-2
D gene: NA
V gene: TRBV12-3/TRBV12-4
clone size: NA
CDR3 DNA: TGTGCCAGCAGTTTAGCGCTCGGGGGCACCGGGGAGCTGTTTTTT
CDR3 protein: CASSLALGGTGELFF

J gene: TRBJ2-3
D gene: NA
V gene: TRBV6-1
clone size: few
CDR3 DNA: TGTGCCAGCAGGGGTCGGGGGAGCACAGATACGCAGTATTTT
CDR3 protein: CASRGRGSTDTQYF

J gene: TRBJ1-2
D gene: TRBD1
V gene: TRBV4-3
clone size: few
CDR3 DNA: TGCGCCAGCAGCCCGACAGGGTTTGGAGATAATGGCTACACCTTC
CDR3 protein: CASSPTGFGDNGYTF